The present entry profiles one TCR beta chain with its context. This specimen belongs to a study of sequential checkpoint blockade in melanoma. Study at large: Under 25 patients had tumor biopsies before treatment and at week 13.

Treatment here: randomized to nivolumab then ipilimumab (arm A) or the reverse (arm B). The CDR3 consists of 15 residues. With 6 bases removed from V and 0 bases from J, the gap between germline ends came to 12 bases. Germline CDR1 reads LNHDA; CDR2 reads SQIVND (reference sequence). Method: immunoSEQ multiplex PCR; TCRdb's copy keeps in-frame clones and lacks some. The sample includes around 37,000 clones, more than 25% of them seen just once. The rearrangement uses TRBV19 and TRBJ1-5; D might be TRBD1 (5 bases). Specimen: tumor tissue (inferred from file names), collected from a patient given nivolumab and ipilimumab in sequence. The receptor's source is a human donor with melanoma. CDR3 loop: CASSWDFYSNQPQHF. The CDR3 DNA reads as TGTGCCAGTAGCTGGGACTTTTATAGCAATCAGCCCCAGCATTTT.